The source of this T cell receptor (beta chain) is a study of CD8 T cells in Susac syndrome. Points from the study as a whole: The study recognized that the number of individuals in its TCR sequencing and HLA analysis was relatively small.

This CDR3 spans 11 amino acids. The germline gives CDR1 LNHDA, CDR2 SQIVND (reference sequence). Trimming pared 8 bases from V and 9 bases from J, leaving 13 bases between. Bulk CD8+ and CD4+ cells came from magnetic negative isolation; CD8+ TEMRA by FACS. Reverse transcription of roughly 0.45 to 1 ug RNA used random hexamers. The amplification used immunoSEQ multiplex PCR on TCR beta CDR3; it spanned 54 Vbeta and 13 Jbeta. TCRdb reprocessed the immunoSEQ multiplex PCR reads via MiXCR and lists one record per CDR3 protein. This table has 75,000 to 95,000 distinct CDR3 sequences, approximately 96% appearing once. A word on this clonotype: Its target is unknown.

Material: CD8+ T cells from PBMCs. This receptor was identified in a human donor with Susac syndrome. The chain carries TRBV19 and TRBJ1-2; the D is unclear. The CDR3 spells CASLVYDSYTF. As DNA, the CDR3 is TGTGCCAGTTTAGTATATGACAGCTACACCTTC.